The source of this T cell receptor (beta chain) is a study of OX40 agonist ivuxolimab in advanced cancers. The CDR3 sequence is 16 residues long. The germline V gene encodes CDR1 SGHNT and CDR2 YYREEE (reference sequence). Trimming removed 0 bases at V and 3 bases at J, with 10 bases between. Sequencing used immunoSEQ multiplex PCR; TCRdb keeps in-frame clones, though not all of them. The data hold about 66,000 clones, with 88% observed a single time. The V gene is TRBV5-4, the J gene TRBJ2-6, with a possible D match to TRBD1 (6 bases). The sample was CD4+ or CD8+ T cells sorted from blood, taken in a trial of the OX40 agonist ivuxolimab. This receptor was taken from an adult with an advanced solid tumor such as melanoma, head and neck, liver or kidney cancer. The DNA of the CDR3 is TGTGCCAGCAGCTTGGCAGGGGCGGTTGGGGCCAACGTCCTGACTTTC. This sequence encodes CASSLAGAVGANVLTF.